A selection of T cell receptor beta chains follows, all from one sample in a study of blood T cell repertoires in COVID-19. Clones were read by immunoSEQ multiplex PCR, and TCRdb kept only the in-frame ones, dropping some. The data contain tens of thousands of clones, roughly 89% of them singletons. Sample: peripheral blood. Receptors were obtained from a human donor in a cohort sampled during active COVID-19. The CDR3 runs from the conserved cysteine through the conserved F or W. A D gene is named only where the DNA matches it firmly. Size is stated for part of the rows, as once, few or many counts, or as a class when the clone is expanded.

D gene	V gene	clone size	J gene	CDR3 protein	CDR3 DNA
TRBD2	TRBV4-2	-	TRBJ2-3	CASSQSASGGAADTQYF	TGTGCCAGCAGCCAATCAGCTAGCGGGGGGGCGGCAGATACGCAGTATTTT
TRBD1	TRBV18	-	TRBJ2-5	CASSPAGGRETQYF	TGTGCCAGCTCACCGGCAGGGGGCCGGGAGACCCAGTACTTC
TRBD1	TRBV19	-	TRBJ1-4	CASREMGQGNEKLFF	TGTGCCAGTAGAGAAATGGGACAGGGTAATGAAAAACTGTTTTTT
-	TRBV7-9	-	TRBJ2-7	CASSLEQEQYF	TGTGCCAGCAGCTTAGAACAGGAGCAGTACTTC
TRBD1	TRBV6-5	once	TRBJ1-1	CASSEDRLNTEAFF	TGTGCCAGCAGCGAGGACAGGTTGAACACTGAAGCTTTCTTT
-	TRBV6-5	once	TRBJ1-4	CASSYPGIGTNEKLFF	TGTGCCAGCAGTTACCCAGGGATAGGGACTAATGAAAAACTGTTTTTT
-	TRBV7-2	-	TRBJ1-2	CASSSLTLSLANYGYTF	TGTGCCAGCAGCTCACTAACCCTCAGTCTTGCCAACTATGGCTACACCTTC
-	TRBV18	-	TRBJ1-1	CASSPGGARFVTEAFF	TGTGCCAGCTCACCAGGGGGGGCGCGGTTTGTCACTGAAGCTTTCTTT
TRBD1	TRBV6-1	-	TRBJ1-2	CASSEAPGGYYGYTF	TGTGCCAGCAGTGAAGCCCCAGGGGGTTACTATGGCTACACCTTC
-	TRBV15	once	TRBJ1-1	CATSRTRAGEAFF	TGTGCCACCAGCAGAACACGGGCGGGTGAAGCTTTCTTT
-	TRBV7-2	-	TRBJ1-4	CASSVQINEKLFF	TGTGCCAGCAGCGTACAGATTAATGAAAAACTGTTTTTT
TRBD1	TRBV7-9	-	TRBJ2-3	CASSPLGWDRIPWADTQYF	TGTGCCAGCAGCCCCTTAGGGTGGGACAGGATTCCATGGGCAGATACGCAGTATTTT
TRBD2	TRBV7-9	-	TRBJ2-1	CASSRILGLAGGADNEQFF	TGTGCCAGCAGCCGAATCCTGGGACTAGCGGGGGGTGCTGACAATGAGCAGTTCTTC
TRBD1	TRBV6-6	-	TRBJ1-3	CASSPRDRGTGNTIYF	TGTGCCAGCAGTCCCCGGGACAGGGGTACTGGAAACACCATATATTTT
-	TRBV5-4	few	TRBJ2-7	CASSWSRTNTYEQYF	TGTGCCAGCAGCTGGTCTCGGACAAATACCTACGAGCAGTACTTC
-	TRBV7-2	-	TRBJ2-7	CASSPSRVLPANEQYF	TGTGCCAGCAGCCCTAGTCGTGTACTACCGGCGAACGAGCAGTACTTC
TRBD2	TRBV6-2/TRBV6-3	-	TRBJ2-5	CASSSRGGPLETQYF	TGTGCCAGCAGTTCACGGGGGGGTCCTCTGGAGACCCAGTACTTC
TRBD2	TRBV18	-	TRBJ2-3	CASSPAGGSTDTQYF	TGTGCCAGCTCACCAGCGGGGGGGAGCACAGATACGCAGTATTTT
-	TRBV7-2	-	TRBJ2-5	CASSAGIQETQYF	TGTGCCAGCAGCGCGGGGATCCAAGAGACCCAGTACTTC
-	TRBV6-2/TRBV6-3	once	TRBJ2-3	CASSRGGRNTQYF	TGTGCCAGCAGCAGGGGAGGGCGGAATACGCAGTATTTT
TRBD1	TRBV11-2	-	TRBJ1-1	CASSSGTVSASAFF	TGTGCCAGCAGCTCCGGGACAGTGTCGGCATCAGCTTTCTTT
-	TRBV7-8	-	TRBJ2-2	CASSLQSRSYTGELFF	TGTGCCAGCAGCTTACAATCCAGGTCGTACACCGGGGAGCTGTTTTTT
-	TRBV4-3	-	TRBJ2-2	CASSQDSTGTGELFF	TGCGCCAGCAGCCAAGATTCCACGGGCACCGGGGAGCTGTTTTTT
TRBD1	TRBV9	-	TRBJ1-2	CASSVGDSLNYGYTF	TGTGCCAGCAGCGTAGGGGACAGCTTGAACTATGGCTACACCTTC
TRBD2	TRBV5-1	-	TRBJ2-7	CASSPSGSSYEQYF	TGCGCCAGCAGCCCTAGCGGGAGCTCCTACGAGCAGTACTTC
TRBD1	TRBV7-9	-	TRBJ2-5	CASSSSGTEYF	TGTGCCAGCAGCTCCTCCGGGACAGAGTACTTC
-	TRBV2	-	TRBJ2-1	CASRALSVNEQFF	TGTGCCAGCAGAGCCCTTAGCGTCAATGAGCAGTTCTTC
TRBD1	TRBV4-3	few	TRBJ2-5	CASSRGQGGETQYF	TGCGCCAGCAGTCGAGGACAGGGGGGAGAGACCCAGTACTTC
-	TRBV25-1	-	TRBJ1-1	CASSKQMNTEAFF	TGTGCCAGCAGTAAACAGATGAACACTGAAGCTTTCTTT
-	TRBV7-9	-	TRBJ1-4	CASSLASGKEDEKLFF	TGTGCCAGCAGCTTAGCGAGCGGGAAGGAAGATGAAAAACTGTTTTTT
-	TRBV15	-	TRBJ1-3	CATSRSREGSGNTIYF	TGTGCCACCAGCAGGAGTAGGGAGGGGTCTGGAAACACCATATATTTT
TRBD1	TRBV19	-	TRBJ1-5	CASNLDRYSNQPQHF	TGTGCCAGTAACCTGGACAGGTATAGCAATCAGCCCCAGCATTTT
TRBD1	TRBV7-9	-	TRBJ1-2	CASSFRDSDNYGYTF	TGTGCCAGCAGCTTCCGGGACAGCGATAACTATGGCTACACCTTC
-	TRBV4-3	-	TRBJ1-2	CASSQDHGGEGGYTF	TGCGCCAGCAGCCAAGATCACGGGGGGGAGGGTGGCTACACCTTC
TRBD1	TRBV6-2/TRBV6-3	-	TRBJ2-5	CASSYELGQGAATQETQYF	TGTGCCAGCAGTTACGAGCTGGGACAGGGGGCAGCCACCCAAGAGACCCAGTACTTC
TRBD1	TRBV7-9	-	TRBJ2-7	CASSSQGARDEQYF	TGTGCCAGCAGCTCTCAGGGGGCGCGGGACGAGCAGTACTTC
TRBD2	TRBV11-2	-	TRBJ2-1	CASSLEGTSGVYEQFF	TGTGCCAGCAGCTTAGAGGGTACTAGCGGGGTTTATGAGCAGTTCTTC
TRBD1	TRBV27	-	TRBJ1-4	CASSNRGTRLNEKLFF	TGTGCCAGCAGTAACAGGGGGACCAGATTAAATGAAAAACTGTTTTTT
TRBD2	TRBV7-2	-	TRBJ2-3	CASSLEASGGASTDTQYF	TGTGCCAGCAGCTTAGAGGCTAGCGGGGGGGCGAGCACAGATACGCAGTATTTT
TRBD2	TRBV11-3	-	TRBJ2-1	CASSLAGGPYNEQFF	TGTGCCAGCAGCTTAGCGGGGGGGCCCTACAATGAGCAGTTCTTC
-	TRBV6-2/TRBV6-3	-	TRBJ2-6	CASSRRQLSGANVLTF	TGTGCCAGCAGCCGTAGACAGCTCTCTGGGGCCAACGTCCTGACTTTC
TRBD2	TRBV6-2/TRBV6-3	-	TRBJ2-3	CASSPGLAGGSWTQYF	TGTGCCAGCAGCCCTGGACTAGCGGGGGGGTCTTGGACGCAGTATTTT
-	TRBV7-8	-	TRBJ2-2	CASMFRGHSGPNTGELFF	TGTGCCAGCATGTTCAGGGGACACTCGGGACCGAACACCGGGGAGCTGTTTTTT
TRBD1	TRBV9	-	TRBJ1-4	CASSFQTGANEKLFF	TGTGCCAGCAGCTTCCAGACAGGGGCTAATGAAAAACTGTTTTTT
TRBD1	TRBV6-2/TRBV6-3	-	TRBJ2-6	CASSYFRPGTGDSGANVLTF	TGTGCCAGCAGTTACTTCAGGCCCGGGACAGGGGACTCTGGGGCCAACGTCCTGACTTTC
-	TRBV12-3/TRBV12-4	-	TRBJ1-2	CASRLDQGYGYTF	TGTGCCAGCAGACTTGACCAGGGCTATGGCTACACCTTC
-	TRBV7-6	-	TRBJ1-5	CASSLGGRQPQHF	TGTGCCAGCAGCTTAGGGGGCCGACAGCCCCAGCATTTT
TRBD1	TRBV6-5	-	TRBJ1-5	CASSLQGALNQPQHF	TGTGCCAGCAGTTTACAGGGGGCCCTAAATCAGCCCCAGCATTTT
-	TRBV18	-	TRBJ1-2	CASSPETGLRGYGYTF	TGTGCCAGCTCACCCGAAACAGGGCTCAGAGGATATGGCTACACCTTC
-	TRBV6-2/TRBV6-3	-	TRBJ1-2	CASSYPTGDGYTF	TGTGCCAGCAGTTACCCCACCGGGGATGGCTACACCTTC
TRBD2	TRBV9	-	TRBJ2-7	CASSVAAGGSYEQYF	TGTGCCAGCAGCGTAGCTGCGGGGGGATCCTACGAGCAGTACTTC
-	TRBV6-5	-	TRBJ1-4	CASSYRGGTNEKLFF	TGTGCCAGCAGTTACCGGGGGGGTACTAATGAAAAACTGTTTTTT